A selection of T cell receptor beta chains follows, all from one sample in a study of cytomegalovirus exposure and HLA in healthy donors. Some clones are missing from TCRdb's copy, which holds only in-frame ones; the method was immunoSEQ multiplex PCR. The sample consists of some 120,000 clones, nearly 75% of them appearing once. The source material was PBMCs. These receptors were collected from a man younger than 45 in good health and CMV-seropositive. CDR3s include the opening cysteine and the closing phenylalanine or tryptophan. D genes are given only for firm matches. Rows give clone size only sometimes, using once, few, many, or a class for an expanded clone.

V	D	J	size	CDR3	DNA
TRBV2	TRBD2	TRBJ2-1	-	CASRSSGGVNEQFF	TGTGCCAGCAGGAGTAGCGGGGGAGTCAATGAGCAGTTCTTC
TRBV1	-	TRBJ1-2	-	CTSSQGGVYGYTF	TGCACCAGCAGCCAGGGGGGAGTCTATGGCTACACCTTC
TRBV11-2	TRBD2	TRBJ2-3	-	CASSLSGGPVPDTQYF	TGTGCCAGCAGCCTTAGCGGGGGGCCGGTCCCAGATACGCAGTATTTT
TRBV19	TRBD2	TRBJ2-1	-	CASSMGLAGTTDEQFF	TGTGCCAGTAGTATGGGACTAGCGGGAACGACAGATGAGCAGTTCTTC
TRBV2	-	TRBJ1-2	few	CASSALGLNSYGYTF	TGTGCCAGCAGTGCCTTGGGACTGAACTCGTATGGCTACACCTTC
TRBV5-5	-	TRBJ2-3	once	CASSLASGTDTQYF	TGTGCCAGCAGCTTGGCCAGCGGCACAGATACGCAGTATTTT
TRBV6-5	TRBD1	TRBJ2-3	-	CASSYGTEHTDTQYF	TGTGCCAGCAGTTACGGGACAGAGCACACAGATACGCAGTATTTT
TRBV7-9	TRBD1	TRBJ1-5	-	CSSSLALGTGGTPQHF	TGTTCCAGCAGCTTAGCGCTGGGGACAGGGGGGACGCCCCAGCATTTT
TRBV18	-	TRBJ1-2	-	CASSPSLTDNYGYTF	TGTGCCAGCTCACCTTCCCTAACAGATAACTATGGCTACACCTTC
TRBV9	-	TRBJ1-1	once	CASSVAGTGTEAFF	TGTGCCAGCAGCGTAGCTGGCACGGGCACTGAAGCTTTCTTT
TRBV19	TRBD1	TRBJ1-5	-	CASKSGGLYSNQPQHF	TGTGCCAGTAAGTCAGGGGGCCTCTATAGCAATCAGCCCCAGCATTTT
TRBV7-2	-	TRBJ2-4	-	CASSQDSDWYF	TGTGCCAGCAGCCAGGACAGCGACTGGTACTTC
TRBV27	TRBD2	TRBJ2-3	once	CASKSSGGTTDTQYF	TGTGCCAGCAAGTCGAGCGGGGGAACCACAGATACGCAGTATTTT
TRBV7-2	TRBD2	TRBJ2-3	-	CASSRGLAGSGQYF	TGTGCCAGCAGCCGGGGACTAGCGGGGTCGGGGCAGTATTTT
TRBV29-1	TRBD2	TRBJ2-3	-	CSVELAGAPDTQYF	TGCAGCGTTGAACTAGCGGGGGCGCCAGATACGCAGTATTTT
TRBV27	-	TRBJ2-7	-	CASGSVSYEQYF	TGTGCTTCGGGGAGCGTCTCCTACGAGCAGTACTTC
TRBV11-3	-	TRBJ2-6	-	CASSLDSGANVLTF	TGTGCCAGCAGCTTAGATAGCGGGGCCAACGTCCTGACTTTC
TRBV5-1	TRBD2	TRBJ2-1	-	CASSWGSGGSYNEQFF	TGCGCCAGCAGCTGGGGGAGCGGGGGCTCCTACAATGAGCAGTTCTTC
TRBV5-1	-	TRBJ2-7	-	CASRTLLGDEQYF	TGCGCCAGCCGTACCCTTCTGGGCGACGAGCAGTACTTC
TRBV19	-	TRBJ2-7	-	CASSIVEGSYEQYF	TGTGCCAGTAGTATTGTAGAGGGATCCTACGAGCAGTACTTC
TRBV18	TRBD1	TRBJ2-7	once	CASSPYPTGQTSYEQYF	TGTGCCAGCTCACCCTACCCAACGGGACAGACCTCTTACGAGCAGTACTTC
TRBV30	TRBD1	TRBJ2-5	-	CACNRGNQETQYF	TGTGCCTGTAACAGGGGTAACCAAGAGACCCAGTACTTC
TRBV4-1	-	TRBJ1-1	few	CASSQANLGTEAFF	TGCGCCAGCAGCCAAGCAAACCTAGGCACTGAAGCTTTCTTT
TRBV6-1	-	TRBJ2-5	-	CASRPPDREGYEQYF	TGTGCCAGCAGACCCCCGGACAGGGAGGGATATGAGCAGTACTTC
TRBV29-1	-	TRBJ2-3	few	CSVPERGDSDTQYF	TGCAGCGTGCCGGAAAGGGGCGATTCGGATACGCAGTATTTT
TRBV6-1	-	TRBJ1-4	-	CASNLDINEKLFF	TGTGCCAGCAACTTGGACATTAATGAAAAACTGTTTTTT
TRBV29-1	TRBD1	TRBJ1-2	-	CSVEPWDREDYTF	TGCAGCGTTGAGCCCTGGGACAGGGAGGACTACACCTTC
TRBV9	TRBD2	TRBJ2-2	-	CASSPRLAGATGELFF	TGTGCCAGCAGCCCCAGACTAGCGGGGGCCACCGGGGAGCTGTTTTTT
TRBV7-9	TRBD1	TRBJ1-2	-	CASSHDRGVPYGYTF	TGTGCCAGCAGCCACGACAGGGGAGTGCCCTATGGCTACACCTTC